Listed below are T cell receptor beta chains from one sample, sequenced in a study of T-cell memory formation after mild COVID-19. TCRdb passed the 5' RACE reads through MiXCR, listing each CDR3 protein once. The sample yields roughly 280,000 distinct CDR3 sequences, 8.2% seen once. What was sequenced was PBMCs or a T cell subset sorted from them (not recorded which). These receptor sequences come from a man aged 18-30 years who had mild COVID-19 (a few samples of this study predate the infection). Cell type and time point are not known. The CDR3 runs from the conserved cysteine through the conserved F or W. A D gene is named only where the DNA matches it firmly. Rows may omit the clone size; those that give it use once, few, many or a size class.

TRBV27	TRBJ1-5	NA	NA	TGTGCCAGCTCCCCCTGGGGGGGCGGCGGAGTGCCCCAGCATTTT	CASSPWGGGGVPQHF
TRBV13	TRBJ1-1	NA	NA	TGTGCCAGCAGCTCTTTTCAATCGGAGGGGAACACTGAAGCTTTCTTT	CASSSFQSEGNTEAFF
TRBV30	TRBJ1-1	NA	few	TGTGCCTGGACCACAGCAAGTGAAGCTTTCTTT	CAWTTASEAFF
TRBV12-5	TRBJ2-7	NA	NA	TGTGCTAGTGGTTTGAACTCGAATGCCTACGAGCAGTACTTC	CASGLNSNAYEQYF
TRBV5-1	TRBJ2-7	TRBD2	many	TGCGCCAGCAGCTCCGGACTAGCGGGAATGTACGAGCAGTACTTC	CASSSGLAGMYEQYF
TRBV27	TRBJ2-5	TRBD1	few	TGTGCCAGCAGTACCGGGACAGTAACGAGGGAGACCCAGTACTTC	CASSTGTVTRETQYF
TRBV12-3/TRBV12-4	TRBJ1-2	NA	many	TGTGCCAGCAGTGCGGACAGCGTTTATGGCTACACCTTC	CASSADSVYGYTF
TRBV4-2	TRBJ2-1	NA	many	TGTGCCAGCAGCCAAGATGGTCGTGACAATGAGCAGTTCTTC	CASSQDGRDNEQFF
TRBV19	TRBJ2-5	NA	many	TGTGCCAGTAGTATGGGTGGGCAGATAGAGACCCAGTACTTC	CASSMGGQIETQYF
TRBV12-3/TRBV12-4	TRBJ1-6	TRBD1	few	TGTGCCAGCAGTTTAAGGACAGGCTTTAATTCACCCCTCCACTTT	CASSLRTGFNSPLHF
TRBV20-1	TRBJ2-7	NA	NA	TGCAGTGCTAGAGATCCCATTGACAGCCCCTACGAGCAGTACTTC	CSARDPIDSPYEQYF
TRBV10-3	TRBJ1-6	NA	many	TGTGCCATCAGTGAGAGATCTGGGTCCTATAATTCACCCCTCCACTTT	CAISERSGSYNSPLHF
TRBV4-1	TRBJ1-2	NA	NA	TGCGCCAGCAGCCCGGAGTCCACATCCGGCTACACCTTC	CASSPESTSGYTF
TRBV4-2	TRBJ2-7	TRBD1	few	TGTGCCAGCAGCCAAGATGGACAGGTAGTTTACTTC	CASSQDGQVVYF
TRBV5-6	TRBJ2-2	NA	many	TGTGCCAGCAGCGCCAACAGGGGAGGGTACACCGGGGAGCTGTTTTTT	CASSANRGGYTGELFF
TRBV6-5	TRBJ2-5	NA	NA	TGTGCCAGCAGTTACTCGAATCCGGCAGGGGGGATTAAGGAGACCCAGTACTTC	CASSYSNPAGGIKETQYF
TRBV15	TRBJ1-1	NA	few	TGTGCCACCAGCAGAGGGGGGACACCGAACACTGAAGCTTTCTTT	CATSRGGTPNTEAFF
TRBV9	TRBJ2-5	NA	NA	TGTGCCAGCAGCGTAGCGGGTTGGGAGACCCAGTACTTC	CASSVAGWETQYF
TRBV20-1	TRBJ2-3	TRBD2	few	TGCAGTGCTCGCGGGGGGCTGGATACGCAGTATTTT	CSARGGLDTQYF
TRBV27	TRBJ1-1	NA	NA	TGTGCCAGCAGTTCGTGGGGGATAAACCGCGAAGCTTTCTTT	CASSSWGINREAFF
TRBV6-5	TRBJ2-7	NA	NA	TGTGCCAGCAGGAGACAGCACCTCTCGTACGAGCAGTACTTC	CASRRQHLSYEQYF
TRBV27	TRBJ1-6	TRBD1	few	TGTGCCAGCAGTTCGAGGACAGGGCAATCGAATTCACCCCTCCACTTT	CASSSRTGQSNSPLHF
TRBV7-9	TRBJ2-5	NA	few	TGTGCCAGCAGCTTCTGGATTTCGACCTCCGAGCAAGAGACCCAGTACTTC	CASSFWISTSEQETQYF
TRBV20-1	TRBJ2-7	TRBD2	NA	TGCAGTGCTAGACCTAGGACTAGCGGAACCTACGAGCAGTACTTC	CSARPRTSGTYEQYF
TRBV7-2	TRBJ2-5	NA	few	TGTGCCAGCAGCTTAAGAGGGGATGGCGGAGAGACCCAGTACTTC	CASSLRGDGGETQYF
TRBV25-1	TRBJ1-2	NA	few	TGTGCCAGCAGTCAGTACCTAGACAGCTATGGCTACACCTTC	CASSQYLDSYGYTF
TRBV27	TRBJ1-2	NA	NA	TGTGCCACCCGGCTAGACAATTACGGCGGCTACACCTTC	CATRLDNYGGYTF
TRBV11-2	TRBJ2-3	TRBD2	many	TGTGCCAGCATCCCCTTTAGCGGGGGGGCCATAGATACGCAGTATTTT	CASIPFSGGAIDTQYF
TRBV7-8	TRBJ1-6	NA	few	TGTGCCAGCAGCTTATTCACCCCCCCTAGCTCACCCCTCCACTTT	CASSLFTPPSSPLHF
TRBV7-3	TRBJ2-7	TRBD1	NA	TGTGCCAGCAGCTCCCCGACAGGGTGGGATTTC	CASSSPTGWDF
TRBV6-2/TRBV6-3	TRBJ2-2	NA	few	TGTGCCAGCAGCCCCTATGGAGAAACGGGGGAGCTGTTTTTT	CASSPYGETGELFF